Listed here are 16 T cell receptor beta chains from one sample, sequenced in a study of cytomegalovirus exposure and HLA in healthy donors. The PCR was carried out with 60 Vbeta primers and 13 Jbeta primers. Profiling relied on immunoSEQ multiplex PCR, and the TCRdb table lists in-frame clones only, not all of them. The sample yields 75,000 to 95,000 clones, of which the top ten take up less than 7%. Sequences were obtained from PBMCs. Receptor source: a girl aged 5 to 17 in good health and CMV-seropositive.

The chain combines TRBV6-5 with TRBJ2-1; TRBD1 is a possible D gene (5 bases). The germline V gene encodes CDR1 MNHEY and CDR2 SVGAGI. This CDR3 has 14 residues. Trimming left V 3 bases short and J 8 bases short, with 14 bases between. The CDR3 spells CASSYLGQSDEQFF. The CDR3 DNA sequence: TGTGCCAGCAGTTATCTAGGACAATCCGATGAGCAGTTCTTC.

The J gene is TRBJ2-1, the V gene TRBV2, with D possibly TRBD2 on 6 matching bases. The CDR3 contains 14 residues. V was clipped by 11 bases and J by 4 bases, with 18 bases between them. CDR1 is SNHLY, CDR2 FYNNEI, per germline. CDR3 loop: CADLPGLEYNEQFF. The CDR3 nucleotides are TGTGCCGACTTACCGGGACTGGAATACAATGAGCAGTTCTTC.

The chain has TRBV6-5 and TRBJ1-1, with TRBD1 as a possible D gene (5 bases). V was shortened by 8 bases and J by 4 bases, with 11 bases between the two germline ends. Germline V gene sequence: CDR1 MNHEY, CDR2 SVGAGI. The CDR3 is made up of 12 amino acids. Here the CDR3 reads CASVSGFTEAFF. Here the CDR3 DNA reads TGTGCCAGCGTCTCAGGGTTCACTGAAGCTTTCTTT.

This CDR3 reads CATQGDNQPQHF. The CDR3 DNA sequence: TGTGCCACACAGGGGGACAATCAGCCCCAGCATTTT. The gene calls are TRBV10-3 and TRBJ1-5, with 8 bases fitting TRBD1. V gave up 10 bases and J gave up 3 bases; unmatched junction bases: 2. Germline CDR1 and CDR2: ENHRY and SYGVKD. This CDR3 is 12 amino acids long.

The gene calls are TRBV4-1 and TRBJ1-6; TRBD1 matches at 8 bases. Germline lookup yields CDR1 MGHRA and CDR2 YSYEKL. This CDR3 has 13 residues. V dropped 1 base and J dropped 10; count of bases not matched to a gene: 0. The CDR3 bases are TGCGCCAGCAGCCAAGGACAGGGGTCACCCCTCCACTTT. It translates to CASSQGQGSPLHF.

The chain employs TRBV12-5 and TRBJ1-2; D perhaps matches TRBD1 (5 bases). CDR1 and CDR2 from the germline V gene are LGHNT and FRNRAP. V lost 6 bases and J 4 bases, leaving 18 bases between the germline ends. This CDR3 is 15 amino acids long. The CDR3 nucleotides read TGTGCTAGTGGCTCCGGGGGAGGGGACTTCTATGGCTACACCTTC. It is translated as CASGSGGGDFYGYTF.

This chain joins TRBV15 and TRBJ2-7, with 9 nucleotides matching TRBD1. Trimming took 5 bases from V and 3 from J; bases not matched to a gene: 5. The germline gives CDR1 LNHNV, CDR2 YYDKDF (reference sequence). This CDR3 spans 14 amino acids. The CDR3 DNA sequence: TGTGCCACCAGCGGACAGGGGATGGGCTACGAGCAGTACTTC. Its protein product is CATSGQGMGYEQYF.

The chain couples TRBV27 to TRBJ2-7, with a weak D call TRBD1 (6 bases). Trimming stripped 5 bases from V and 0 bases from J, with 11 bases between. Germline CDR1 and CDR2: MNHEY and SMNVEV (reference sequence). There are 14 residues in the CDR3. The CDR3 nucleotides read TGTGCCAGCAGTCTAACAGGGAGCTCCTACGAGCAGTACGTC. Amino acid sequence: CASSLTGSSYEQYV.

The genes are TRBV27 and TRBJ1-1, with D perhaps matching TRBD1 (5 bases). The CDR3 sequence is 14 residues long. Germline V lookup: CDR1 MNHEY, CDR2 SMNVEV (reference sequence). Trimming stripped 1 base from V and 5 bases from J, with 11 bases between. CDR3 DNA: TGTGCCAGCAGTTTATTAGGGGAGGGGACTGAAGCTTTCTTT. Residues: CASSLLGEGTEAFF.

The chain is built from TRBV19 and TRBJ1-1, with D possibly TRBD1 on 5 matching bases. Trimming removed 5 bases from V and 3 bases from J, with 13 bases in between. Germline V gene data show CDR1 as LNHDA and CDR2 as SQIVND (reference sequence). This CDR3 spans 14 amino acids. In nucleotides, the CDR3 is TGTGCCAGTAGTGCCCTCCGGGGGGACACTGAAGCTTTCTTT. It codes for CASSALRGDTEAFF.

V and J are TRBV7-9 and TRBJ2-7; TRBD1 matches at 10 bases. Trimming removed 5 bases from V and 5 bases from J; junction bases left unmatched: 6. Germline V gives CDR1 SEHNR, CDR2 FQNEAQ (reference sequence). This CDR3 has 14 residues. CDR3 in amino acids: CASSLGQGGDEQYF. The CDR3 nucleotides are TGTGCCAGCAGCCTAGGACAGGGGGGCGACGAGCAGTACTTC.

The gene calls are TRBV18 and TRBJ1-4, with D maybe TRBD1 (6 bases). The CDR3 is 15 amino acids. The V gene lost 1 base and the J gene lost 8 bases, with 14 bases spanning the gap. Looked up from germline, CDR1 is KGHSH and CDR2 is LQKENI. The DNA for the CDR3 is TGTGCCAGCTCACCACGGTCAGGGGAACAGGAAAAACTGTTTTTT. Residues: CASSPRSGEQEKLFF. The full variable domain, in which reference TRBV18 and TRBJ1-4 provide the parts outside the CDR3, is NAGVMQNPRHLVRRRGQEARLRCSPMKGHSHVYWYRQLPEEGLKFMVYLQKENIIDESGMPKERFSAEFPKEGPSILRIQQVVRGDSAAYFCASSPRSGEQEKLFFGSGTQLSVL.

This chain connects TRBV6-5 to TRBJ1-1; maybe TRBD1 (6 bases). With 6 bases removed from V and 2 bases from J, the gap between germline ends came to 16 bases. Germline V gives CDR1 MNHEY, CDR2 SVGAGI. This CDR3 has 15 residues. The CDR3 here is CASRPGQIFNTEAFF. Here the CDR3 DNA reads TGTGCCAGCAGGCCAGGACAGATTTTTAACACTGAAGCTTTCTTT.

The chain joins TRBV4-1 to TRBJ2-1, with 7 bases fitting TRBD2. Germline V gene sequence: CDR1 MGHRA, CDR2 YSYEKL. V lost 7 bases to trimming and J lost 4 bases; unmatched junction nucleotides: 7. The CDR3 length is 14 residues. The CDR3, as DNA: TGCGCCAGCATGGACTCCGGGGGGTACAATGAGCAGTTCTTC. Translating it yields CASMDSGGYNEQFF.

This chain joins TRBV4-3 and TRBJ1-1, with D possibly being TRBD1 (5 bases). Germline V gene sequence: CDR1 LGHNA, CDR2 YSLEER. Trimming left V 0 bases short and J 2 bases short, with 10 bases between. This CDR3 is 15 amino acids long. Here the CDR3 reads CASSQDKGPNTEAFF. Here the CDR3 DNA reads TGCGCCAGCAGCCAAGATAAGGGGCCCAACACTGAAGCTTTCTTT.

This chain joins TRBV28 and TRBJ1-1; tentatively, D is TRBD1 (6 bases). This CDR3 has 11 amino acids. Between the trimmed V and J ends, which lost 4 bases and 6 bases, there was a span of 6 bases. From germline, CDR1 is MDHEN and CDR2 SYDVKM. The CDR3 DNA reads TGTGCCAGCAGTTACAGGGCTGAAGCTTTCTTT. The encoded protein is CASSYRAEAFF.